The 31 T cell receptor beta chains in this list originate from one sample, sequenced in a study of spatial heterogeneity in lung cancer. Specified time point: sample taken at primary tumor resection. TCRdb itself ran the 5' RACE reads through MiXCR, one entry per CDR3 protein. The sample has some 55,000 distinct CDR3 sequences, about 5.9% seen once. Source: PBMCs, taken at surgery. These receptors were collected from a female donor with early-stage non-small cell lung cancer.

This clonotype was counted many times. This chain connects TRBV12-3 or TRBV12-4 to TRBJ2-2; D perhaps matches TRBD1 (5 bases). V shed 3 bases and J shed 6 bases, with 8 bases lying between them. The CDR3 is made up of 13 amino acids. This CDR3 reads CASSLGQPGELFF. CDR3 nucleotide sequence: TGTGCCAGCAGTTTGGGGCAACCCGGGGAGCTGTTTTTT.

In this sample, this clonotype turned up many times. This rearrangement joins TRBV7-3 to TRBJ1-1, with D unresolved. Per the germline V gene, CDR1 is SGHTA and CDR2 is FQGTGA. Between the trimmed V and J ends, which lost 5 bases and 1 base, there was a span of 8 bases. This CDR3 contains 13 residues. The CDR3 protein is CASSPGGNTEAFF. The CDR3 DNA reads TGTGCCAGCAGCCCAGGAGGGAACACTGAAGCTTTCTTT. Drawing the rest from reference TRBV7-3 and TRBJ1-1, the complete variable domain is GAGVSQTPSNKVTEKGKYVELRCDPISGHTALYWYRQSLGQGPEFLIYFQGTGAADDSGLPNDRFFAVRPEGSVSTLKIQRTERGDSAVYLCASSPGGNTEAFFGQGTRLTVV.

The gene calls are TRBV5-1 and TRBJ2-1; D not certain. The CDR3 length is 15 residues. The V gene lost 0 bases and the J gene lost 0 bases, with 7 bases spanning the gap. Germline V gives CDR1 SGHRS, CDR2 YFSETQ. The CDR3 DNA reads TGCGCCAGCAGCTTGGATGTGAGCTCCTACAATGAGCAGTTCTTC. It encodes CASSLDVSSYNEQFF.

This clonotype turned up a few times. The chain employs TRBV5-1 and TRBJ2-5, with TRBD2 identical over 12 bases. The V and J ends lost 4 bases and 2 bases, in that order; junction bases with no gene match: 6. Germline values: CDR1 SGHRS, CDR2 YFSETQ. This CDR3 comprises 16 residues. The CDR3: CASSAGLAGSQETQYF. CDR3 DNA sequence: TGCGCCAGCAGCGCCGGACTAGCGGGGTCACAAGAGACCCAGTACTTC.

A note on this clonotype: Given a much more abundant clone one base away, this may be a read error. CDR3 protein: CASSWGQPQRSPLHF. The CDR3 DNA follows: TGCGCCAGCAGCTGGGGACAGCCTCAGAGGTCACCCCTCCACTTT. The V gene is TRBV5-1, the J gene TRBJ1-6; TRBD1 aligns across 7 bases. The CDR3 length is 15 residues. CDR1 and CDR2 from the germline V gene are SGHRS and YFSETQ. Trimming cost V 3 bases and J 10 bases; bases outside gene matches: 10.

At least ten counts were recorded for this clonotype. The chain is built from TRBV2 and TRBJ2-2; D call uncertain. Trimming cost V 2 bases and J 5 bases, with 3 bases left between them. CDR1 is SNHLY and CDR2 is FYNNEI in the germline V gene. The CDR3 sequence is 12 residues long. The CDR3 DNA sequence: TGTGCCAGCAGTGAATCAACCGGGGAGCTGTTTTTT. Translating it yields CASSESTGELFF.

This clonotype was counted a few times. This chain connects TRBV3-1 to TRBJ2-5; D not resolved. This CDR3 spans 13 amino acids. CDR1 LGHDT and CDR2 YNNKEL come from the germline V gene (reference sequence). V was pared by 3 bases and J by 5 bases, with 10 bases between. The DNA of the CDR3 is TGTGCCAGCAGCCATGGTAGGATGGAGACCCAGTACTTC. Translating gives CASSHGRMETQYF.

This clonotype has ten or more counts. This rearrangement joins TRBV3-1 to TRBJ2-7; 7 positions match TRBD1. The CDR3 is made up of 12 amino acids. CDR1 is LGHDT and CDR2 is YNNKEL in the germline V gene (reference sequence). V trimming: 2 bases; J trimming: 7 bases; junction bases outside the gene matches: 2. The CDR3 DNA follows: TGTGCCAGCAGCCAAACAGGGGAAGAGCAGTACTTC. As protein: CASSQTGEEQYF.

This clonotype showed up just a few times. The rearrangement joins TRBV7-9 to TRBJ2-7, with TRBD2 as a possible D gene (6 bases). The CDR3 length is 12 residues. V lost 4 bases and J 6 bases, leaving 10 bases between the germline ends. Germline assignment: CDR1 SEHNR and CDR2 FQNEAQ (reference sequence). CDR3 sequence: CASSSQGGEQYV. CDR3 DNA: TGTGCCAGCAGCTCGCAGGGAGGCGAGCAGTACGTC.

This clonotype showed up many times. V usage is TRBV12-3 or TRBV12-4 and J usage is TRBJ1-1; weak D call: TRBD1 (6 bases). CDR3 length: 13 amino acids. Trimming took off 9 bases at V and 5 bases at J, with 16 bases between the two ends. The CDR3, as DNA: TGTGCCAGTTCCCCAGGGGTGCGGACTGAAGCTTTCTTT. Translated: CASSPGVRTEAFF.

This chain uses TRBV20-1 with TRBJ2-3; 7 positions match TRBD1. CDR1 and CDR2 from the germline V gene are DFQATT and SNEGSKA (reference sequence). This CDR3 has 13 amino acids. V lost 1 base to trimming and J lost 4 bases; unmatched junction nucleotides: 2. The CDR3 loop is CSARGQGPDTQYF. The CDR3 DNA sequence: TGCAGTGCTAGAGGACAGGGCCCAGATACGCAGTATTTT.

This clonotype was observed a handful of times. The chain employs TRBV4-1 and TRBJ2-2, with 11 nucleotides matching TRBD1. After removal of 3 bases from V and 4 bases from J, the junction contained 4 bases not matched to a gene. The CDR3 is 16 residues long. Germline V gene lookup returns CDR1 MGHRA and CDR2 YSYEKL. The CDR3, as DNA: TGCGCCAGCAGCCAGGACAGGGGGCTGAGCACCGGGGAGCTGTTTTTT. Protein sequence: CASSQDRGLSTGELFF.

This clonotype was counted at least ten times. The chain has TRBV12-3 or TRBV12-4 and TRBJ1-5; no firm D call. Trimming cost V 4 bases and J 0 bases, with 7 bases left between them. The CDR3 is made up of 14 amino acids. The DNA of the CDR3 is TGTGCCAGCAGTTCAACTAATAGCAATCAGCCCCAGCATTTT. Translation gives CASSSTNSNQPQHF.

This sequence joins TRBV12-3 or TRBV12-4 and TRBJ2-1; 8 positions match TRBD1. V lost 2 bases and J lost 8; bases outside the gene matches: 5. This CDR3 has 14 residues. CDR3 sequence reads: CASSLRAGGDEQFF. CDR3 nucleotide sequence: TGTGCCAGCAGTTTAAGGGCAGGGGGCGATGAGCAGTTCTTC.

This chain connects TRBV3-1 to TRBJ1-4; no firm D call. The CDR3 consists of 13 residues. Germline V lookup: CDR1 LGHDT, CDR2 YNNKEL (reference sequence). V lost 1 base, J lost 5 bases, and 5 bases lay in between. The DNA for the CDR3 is TGTGCCAGCAGCCAAGGGCAGAATGAAAAACTGTTTTTT. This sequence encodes CASSQGQNEKLFF. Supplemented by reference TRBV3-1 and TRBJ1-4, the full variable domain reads DTAVSQTPKYLVTQMGNDKSIKCEQNLGHDTMYWYKQDSKKFLKIMFSYNNKELIINETVPNRFSPKSPDKAHLNLHINSLELGDSAVYFCASSQGQNEKLFFGSGTQLSVL.

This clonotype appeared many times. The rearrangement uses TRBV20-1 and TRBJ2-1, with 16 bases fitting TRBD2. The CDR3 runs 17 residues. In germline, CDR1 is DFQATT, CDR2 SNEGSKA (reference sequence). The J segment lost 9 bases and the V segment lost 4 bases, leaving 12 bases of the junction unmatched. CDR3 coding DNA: TGCAGTGCTAAACCTCCGGGACTAGCGGGAGGGGGTGGTGAGCAGTTCTTC. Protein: CSAKPPGLAGGGGEQFF.

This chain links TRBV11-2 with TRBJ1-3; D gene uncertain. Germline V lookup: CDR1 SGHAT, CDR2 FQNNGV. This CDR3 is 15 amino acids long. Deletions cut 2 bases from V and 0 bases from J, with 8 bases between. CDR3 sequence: CASSLTGVSGNTIYF. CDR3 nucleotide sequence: TGTGCCAGCAGCTTAACTGGGGTCTCTGGAAACACCATATATTTT. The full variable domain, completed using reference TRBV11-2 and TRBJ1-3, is EAGVAQSPRYKIIEKRQSVAFWCNPISGHATLYWYQQILGQGPKLLIQFQNNGVVDDSQLPKDRFSAERLKGVDSTLKIQPAKLEDSAVYLCASSLTGVSGNTIYFGEGSWLTVV.

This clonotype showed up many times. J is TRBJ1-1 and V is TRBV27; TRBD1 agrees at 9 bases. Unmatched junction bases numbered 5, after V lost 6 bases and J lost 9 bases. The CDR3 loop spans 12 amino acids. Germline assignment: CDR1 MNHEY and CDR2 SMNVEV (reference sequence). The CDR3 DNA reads TGTGCCAGCAGCGGGACAGGGAGTCAAGCTTTCTTT. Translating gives CASSGTGSQAFF.

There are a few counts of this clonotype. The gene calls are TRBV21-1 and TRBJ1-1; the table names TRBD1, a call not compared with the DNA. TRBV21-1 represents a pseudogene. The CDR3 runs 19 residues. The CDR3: CASSKALWRLTGQNTEAFF. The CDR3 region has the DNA TGTGCCAGCAGCAAAGCGCTTTGGCGTTTGACCGGACAGAACACTGAAGCTTTCTTT.

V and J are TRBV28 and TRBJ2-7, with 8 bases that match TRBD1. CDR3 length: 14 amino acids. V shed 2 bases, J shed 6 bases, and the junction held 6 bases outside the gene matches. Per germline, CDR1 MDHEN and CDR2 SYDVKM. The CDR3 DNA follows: TGTGCCAGCAGTTTACAGGGGGCGACCGCCGAGCAGTACTTC. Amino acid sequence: CASSLQGATAEQYF.

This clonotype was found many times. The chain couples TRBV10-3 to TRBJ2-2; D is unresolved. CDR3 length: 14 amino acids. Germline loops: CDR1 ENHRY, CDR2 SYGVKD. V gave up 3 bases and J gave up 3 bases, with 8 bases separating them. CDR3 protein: CAISEQKHTGELFF. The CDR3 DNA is TGTGCCATCAGTGAACAGAAACACACCGGGGAGCTGTTTTTT.

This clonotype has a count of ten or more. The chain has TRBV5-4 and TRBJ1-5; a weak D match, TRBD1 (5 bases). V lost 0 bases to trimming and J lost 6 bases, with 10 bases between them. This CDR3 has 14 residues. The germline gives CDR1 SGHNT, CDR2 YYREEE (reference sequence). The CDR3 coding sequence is TGTGCCAGCAGCTTGGACGGGGGAAGTCAGCCCCAGCATTTT. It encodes CASSLDGGSQPQHF.

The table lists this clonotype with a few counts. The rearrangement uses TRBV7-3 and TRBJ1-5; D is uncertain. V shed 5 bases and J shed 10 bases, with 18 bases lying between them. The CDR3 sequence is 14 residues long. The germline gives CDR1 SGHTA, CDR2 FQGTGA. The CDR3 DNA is TGTGCCAGCAGCCCTCGGCGTGCCCCCGCCCCCCAGCATTTT. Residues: CASSPRRAPAPQHF. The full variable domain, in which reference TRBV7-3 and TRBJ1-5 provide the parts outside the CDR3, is GAGVSQTPSNKVTEKGKYVELRCDPISGHTALYWYRQSLGQGPEFLIYFQGTGAADDSGLPNDRFFAVRPEGSVSTLKIQRTERGDSAVYLCASSPRRAPAPQHFGDGTRLSIL.

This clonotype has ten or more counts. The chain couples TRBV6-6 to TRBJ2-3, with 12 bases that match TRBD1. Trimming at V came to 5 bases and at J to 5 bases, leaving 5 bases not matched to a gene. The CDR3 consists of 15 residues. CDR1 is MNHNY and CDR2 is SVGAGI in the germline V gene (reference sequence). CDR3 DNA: TGTGCCAGCAGTAAGGGACAGGGGGCCGGAGATACGCAGTATTTT. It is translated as CASSKGQGAGDTQYF.

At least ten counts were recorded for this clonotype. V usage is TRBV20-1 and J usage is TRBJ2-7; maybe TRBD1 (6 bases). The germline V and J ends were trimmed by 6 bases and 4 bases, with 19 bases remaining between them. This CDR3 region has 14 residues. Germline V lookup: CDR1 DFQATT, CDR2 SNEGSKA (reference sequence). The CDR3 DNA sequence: TGCAGTGCGTTCATCAGGGGACGCGAATACGAGCAGTACTTC. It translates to CSAFIRGREYEQYF.

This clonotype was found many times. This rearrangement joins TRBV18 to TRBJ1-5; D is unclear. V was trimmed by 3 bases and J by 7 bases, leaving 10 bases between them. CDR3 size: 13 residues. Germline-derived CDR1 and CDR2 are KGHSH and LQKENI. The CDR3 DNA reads TGTGCCAGCTCACCCGCGGGGAAGCAGCCCCAGCATTTT. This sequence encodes CASSPAGKQPQHF.

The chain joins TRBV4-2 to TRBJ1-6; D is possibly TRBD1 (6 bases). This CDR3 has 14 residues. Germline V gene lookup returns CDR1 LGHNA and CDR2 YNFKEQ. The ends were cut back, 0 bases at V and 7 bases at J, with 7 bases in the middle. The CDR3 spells CASSQDTGNSPLHF. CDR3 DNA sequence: TGTGCCAGCAGCCAAGATACAGGGAATTCACCCCTCCACTTT.

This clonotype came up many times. CDR3 sequence: CSARGQRRRSYNEQFF. The DNA of the CDR3 is TGCAGTGCTAGGGGCCAACGGAGGAGGTCCTACAATGAGCAGTTCTTC. The chain joins TRBV20-1 to TRBJ2-1; TRBD2 might be the D (5 bases). Germline lookup yields CDR1 DFQATT and CDR2 SNEGSKA (reference sequence). The V end lost 3 bases, the J end lost 1 base, and 16 bases lay between the germline ends. The CDR3 consists of 16 residues.

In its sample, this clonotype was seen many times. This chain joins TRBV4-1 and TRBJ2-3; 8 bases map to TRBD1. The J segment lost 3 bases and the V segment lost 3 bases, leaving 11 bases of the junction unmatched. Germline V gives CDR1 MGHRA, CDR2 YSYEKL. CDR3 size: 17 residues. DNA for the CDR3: TGCGCCAGCAGCCAGGGACAGGATGGAGCACAGACAGATACGCAGTATTTT. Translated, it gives CASSQGQDGAQTDTQYF.

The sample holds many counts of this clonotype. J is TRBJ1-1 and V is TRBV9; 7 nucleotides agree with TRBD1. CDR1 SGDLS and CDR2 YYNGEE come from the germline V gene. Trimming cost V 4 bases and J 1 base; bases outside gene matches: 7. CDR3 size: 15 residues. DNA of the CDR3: TGTGCCAGCAGCACCCCCAGGACAGGGAACACTGAAGCTTTCTTT. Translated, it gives CASSTPRTGNTEAFF.

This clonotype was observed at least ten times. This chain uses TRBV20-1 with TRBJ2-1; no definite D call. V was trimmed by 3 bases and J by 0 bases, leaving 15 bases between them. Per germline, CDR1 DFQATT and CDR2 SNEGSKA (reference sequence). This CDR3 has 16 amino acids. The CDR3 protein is CSASSGESNSYNEQFF. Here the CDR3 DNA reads TGCAGTGCTAGCAGTGGGGAAAGTAACTCCTACAATGAGCAGTTCTTC.